These T cell receptor beta chains were read from a single sample in a study of shared clonotypes between healthy human individuals. Generated by immunoSEQ multiplex PCR, the TCRdb table keeps only in-frame clones and is missing some. The sample contains under 2,000,000 clones, about 95% of which appear only once. The specimen was naive CD8+ T cells sorted from blood. The receptors here all came from a man aged 18 to 30 in good health. The CDR3 runs from the conserved cysteine through the conserved F or W. The order of the fields is J gene, V gene, CDR3 length, D gene, clone size, CDR3 DNA, CDR3 protein. The D gene is left open where the match is weak. For some rows the clone size is stated as once, few or many, or as a class when expanded; others skip it.

>TRBJ2-3|TRBV11-2|12|.|.
TGTGCCAGCAGCTTTTATTTAGATACGCAGTATTTT
CASSFYLDTQYF
>TRBJ1-2|TRBV1|17|.|.
TGCACCAGCAGCCACCGGGACAGGGAAAGGGGTAACTATGGCTACACCTTC
CTSSHRDRERGNYGYTF
>TRBJ1-5|TRBV7-9|16|TRBD1|.
TGTGCCAGCAGCTCCATTCCCGGGACAGAGGATCAGCCCCAGCATTTT
CASSSIPGTEDQPQHF
>TRBJ2-7|TRBV6-5|15|TRBD2|.
TGTGCCAGCAGCGCGACGGGACTAGCGGGAGACGAGCAGTACTTC
CASSATGLAGDEQYF
>TRBJ2-1|TRBV27|16|TRBD2|.
TGTGCCAGCAGGCCCTCCGTGACTAGCGGCTACAATGAGCAGTTCTTC
CASRPSVTSGYNEQFF
>TRBJ2-3|TRBV9|14|.|.
TGTGCCAGCAGCATGGCCGGGGTCACAGATACGCAGTATTTT
CASSMAGVTDTQYF
>TRBJ2-1|TRBV6-1|12|.|.
TGTGCCAGCAGTGAGCTTCTTCCTGAGCAGTTCTTC
CASSELLPEQFF
>TRBJ2-1|TRBV27|14|.|.
TGTGCCAGCAGTTTGACTAGATCCTACAATGAGCAGTTCTTC
CASSLTRSYNEQFF
>TRBJ2-1|TRBV30|14|TRBD1|.
TGTGCCTGGATAAGCTTTCCAGGGGGCGGTGAGCAGTTCTTC
CAWISFPGGGEQFF
>TRBJ1-2|TRBV7-9|14|.|once
TGTGCCAGCAGCTTCCCCGGGTCCTCCTATGGCTACACCTTC
CASSFPGSSYGYTF
>TRBJ2-5|TRBV29-1|12|TRBD2|.
TGCAGCGTTGTGGCGGGAGAAGAGACCCAGTACTTC
CSVVAGEETQYF
>TRBJ2-7|TRBV10-1|13|.|.
TGCGCCAGCAGTGAGGGGCTAGGCTACGAGCAGTACTTC
CASSEGLGYEQYF
>TRBJ2-7|TRBV6-1|16|TRBD2|.
TGTGCCAGCAGTGAACCGAAGGGACTAGCGGACTACGAGCAGTACTTC
CASSEPKGLADYEQYF
>TRBJ2-5|TRBV13|14|.|.
TGTGCCAGCAGCCCGGGACTTCTAACAGAGACCCAGTACTTC
CASSPGLLTETQYF
>TRBJ2-1|TRBV10-1|14|TRBD2|.
TGCGCCAGCAGTGAGTCGGGGGGGGACGCGGCGTTGTTCTTC
CASSESGGDAALFF
>TRBJ2-7|TRBV2|14|.|.
TGTGCCAGCAGTCTTACGGGACACACCTACGAGCAGTACTTC
CASSLTGHTYEQYF
>TRBJ1-1|TRBV13|13|.|.
TGTGCCAGCAGCTACACACAAAACACTGAAGCTTTCTTT
CASSYTQNTEAFF
>TRBJ2-3|TRBV27|15|TRBD2|.
TGTGCCAGCAGTCTCCAGACTAGCACCACAGATACGCAGTATTTT
CASSLQTSTTDTQYF
>TRBJ1-4|TRBV27|16|.|.
TGTGCCAGCAGTTTATCCCACAGGGCAACTAATGAAAAACTGTTTTTT
CASSLSHRATNEKLFF
>TRBJ2-2|TRBV27|15|TRBD1|.
TGTGCCAGCAGTTCCCCGGACAGGGGGTCCGGGGAGCTGTTTTTT
CASSSPDRGSGELFF
>TRBJ2-7|TRBV27|15|.|.
TGTGCCAGCAGTTTATATGGGACGGACTCCTACGAGCAGTACTTC
CASSLYGTDSYEQYF
>TRBJ2-7|TRBV10-3|17|TRBD2|.
TGTGCCATCAGTGAGGGCGCGGGTAGCGGGCGGACCTACGAGCAGTACTTC
CAISEGAGSGRTYEQYF
>TRBJ2-1|TRBV7-2|15|.|.
TGTGCCAGCAGCGAAGGAGATGGATCGAACAATGAGCAGTTCTTC
CASSEGDGSNNEQFF
>TRBJ2-1|TRBV6-1|11|.|.
TGTGCCAGCAGTGAAGACAGTTGGCAGTTCTTC
CASSEDSWQFF
>TRBJ2-2|TRBV7-9|15|.|.
TGTGCCAGCACCTTACAGGGCACGAACACCGGGGAGCTGTTTTTT
CASTLQGTNTGELFF
>TRBJ2-7|TRBV2|16|.|once
TGTGCCAGCAGTGAAGCGCCCGGGACCTCTTTCTACGAGCAGTACTTC
CASSEAPGTSFYEQYF
>TRBJ2-5|TRBV5-1|14|.|once
TGCGCCAGCGGTGACCCCGAAGCATGGGAGACCCAGTACTTC
CASGDPEAWETQYF
>TRBJ2-5|TRBV5-4|15|.|.
TGTGCCAGCAGCTCCGAGAGGCAGGGCAAAGAGACCCAGTACTTC
CASSSERQGKETQYF
>TRBJ2-7|TRBV5-1|15|TRBD1|.
TGCGCCAGCAGCCCGGAGACAGGGAACGCCTACGAGCAGTACTTC
CASSPETGNAYEQYF
>TRBJ1-2|TRBV18|13|.|.
TGTGCCAGCTCACCAGAGGAATACTATGGCTACACCTTC
CASSPEEYYGYTF
>TRBJ2-3|TRBV7-8|15|TRBD2|.
TGTGCCAGCAGCTTACTAGCGGGGGCCGGAGATACGCAGTATTTT
CASSLLAGAGDTQYF
>TRBJ1-5|TRBV10-3|14|.|.
TGTGCCATCCGCCTCTTAAGTAGCAATCAGCCCCAGCATTTT
CAIRLLSSNQPQHF
>TRBJ2-2|TRBV4-1|16|TRBD2|.
TGCGCCAGCAGCCCCCTAACTAGCGGGAGTACCGGGGAGCTGTTTTTT
CASSPLTSGSTGELFF
>TRBJ2-7|TRBV19|13|.|.
TGTGCCAGTACCGATGGCGTCTCCTACGAGCAGTACTTC
CASTDGVSYEQYF
>TRBJ2-1|TRBV9|14|TRBD2|.
TGTGCCAGCAGCCCGTGGGACTACATGGATGAGCAGTTCTTC
CASSPWDYMDEQFF
>TRBJ2-7|TRBV5-1|15|TRBD1|.
TGCGCCAGCAGCTTAAGACAGGGTGACTCCTACGAGCAGTACTTC
CASSLRQGDSYEQYF
>TRBJ2-7|TRBV4-1|15|.|.
TGCGCCAGCAGCCAAGAACAGGGCCAGTTGGACGAGCAGTACTTC
CASSQEQGQLDEQYF
>TRBJ1-4|TRBV4-1|15|TRBD1|once
TGCGCCAGCAGCCCCCGACAGGGCGATAATGAAAAACTGTTTTTT
CASSPRQGDNEKLFF